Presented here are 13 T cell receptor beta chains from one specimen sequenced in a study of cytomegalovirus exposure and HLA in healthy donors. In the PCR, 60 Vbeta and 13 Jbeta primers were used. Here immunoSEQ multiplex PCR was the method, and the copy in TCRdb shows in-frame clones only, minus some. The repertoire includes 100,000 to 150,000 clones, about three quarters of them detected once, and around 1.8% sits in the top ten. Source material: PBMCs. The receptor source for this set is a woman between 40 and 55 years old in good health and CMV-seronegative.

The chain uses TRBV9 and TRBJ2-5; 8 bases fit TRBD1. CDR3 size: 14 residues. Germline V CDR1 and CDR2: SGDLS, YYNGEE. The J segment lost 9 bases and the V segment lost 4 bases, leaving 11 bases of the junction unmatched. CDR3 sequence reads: CASSPGDRTKAQYF. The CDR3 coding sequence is TGTGCCAGCAGCCCAGGGGACAGGACCAAGGCCCAGTACTTC.

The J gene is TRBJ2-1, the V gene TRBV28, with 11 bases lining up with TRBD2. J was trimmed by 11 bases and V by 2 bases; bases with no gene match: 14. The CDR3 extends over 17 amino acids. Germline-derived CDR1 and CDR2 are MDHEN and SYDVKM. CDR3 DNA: TGTGCCAGCAGTTTACTCACCGGGACTAGCGGTGTGGTGCAGCAGTTCTTC. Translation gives CASSLLTGTSGVVQQFF.

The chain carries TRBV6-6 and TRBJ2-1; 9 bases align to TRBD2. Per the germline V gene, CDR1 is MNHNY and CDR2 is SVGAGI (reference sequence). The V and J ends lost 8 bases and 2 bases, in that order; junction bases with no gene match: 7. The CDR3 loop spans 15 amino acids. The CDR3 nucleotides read TGTGCCAGCTCCACGATAGCGGGAGCCTACAATGAGCAGTTCTTC. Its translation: CASSTIAGAYNEQFF.

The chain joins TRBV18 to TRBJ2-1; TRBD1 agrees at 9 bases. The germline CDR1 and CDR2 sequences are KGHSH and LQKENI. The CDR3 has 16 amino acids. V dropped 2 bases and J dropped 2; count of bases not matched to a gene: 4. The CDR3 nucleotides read TGTGCCAGCTCACCAGCAACAGGGGGCGCCTACAATGAGCAGTTCTTC. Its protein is CASSPATGGAYNEQFF.

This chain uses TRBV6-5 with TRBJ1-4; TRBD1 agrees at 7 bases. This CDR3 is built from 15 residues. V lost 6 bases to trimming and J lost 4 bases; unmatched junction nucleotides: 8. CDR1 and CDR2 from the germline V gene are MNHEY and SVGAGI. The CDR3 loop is CASRRRGQINEKLFF. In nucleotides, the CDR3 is TGTGCCAGCAGACGGAGGGGACAGATTAATGAAAAACTGTTTTTT.

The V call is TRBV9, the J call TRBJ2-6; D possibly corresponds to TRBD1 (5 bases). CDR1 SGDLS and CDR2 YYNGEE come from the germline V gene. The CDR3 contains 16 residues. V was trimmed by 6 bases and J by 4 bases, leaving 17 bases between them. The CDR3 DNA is TGTGCCAGCAATCCGTGCGGTGGGGCAGGGGCCAACGTCCTGACTTTC. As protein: CASNPCGGAGANVLTF.

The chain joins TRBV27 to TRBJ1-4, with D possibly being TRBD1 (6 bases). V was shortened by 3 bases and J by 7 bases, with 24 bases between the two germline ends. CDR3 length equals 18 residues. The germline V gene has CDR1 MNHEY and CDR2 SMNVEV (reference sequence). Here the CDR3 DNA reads TGTGCCAGCAGTTTCTCGACAGGACGGGGCCCTTTGGGTGAAAAACTGTTTTTT. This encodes CASSFSTGRGPLGEKLFF.

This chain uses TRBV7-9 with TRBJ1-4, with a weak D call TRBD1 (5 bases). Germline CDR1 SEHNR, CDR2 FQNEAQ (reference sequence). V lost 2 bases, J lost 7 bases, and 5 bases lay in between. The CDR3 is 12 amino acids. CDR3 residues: CASSLQGEKLFF. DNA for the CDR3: TGTGCCAGCAGCTTACAGGGTGAAAAACTGTTTTTT. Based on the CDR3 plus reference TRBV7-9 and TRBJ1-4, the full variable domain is DTGVSQNPRHKITKRGQNVTFRCDPISEHNRLYWYRQTLGQGPEFLTYFQNEAQLEKSRLLSDRFSAERPKGSFSTLEIQRTEQGDSAMYLCASSLQGEKLFFGSGTQLSVL.

The DNA of the CDR3 is TGTGCCAGTAAGTCTGGGAGCTTGCCCTACGAGCAGTACTTC. This sequence encodes CASKSGSLPYEQYF. This chain uses TRBV19 with TRBJ2-7; D possibly corresponds to TRBD2 (5 bases). Trimming took 7 bases from V and 2 from J, leaving 15 bases between them. There are 14 residues in the CDR3. CDR1 and CDR2 (germline): LNHDA, SQIVND (reference sequence).

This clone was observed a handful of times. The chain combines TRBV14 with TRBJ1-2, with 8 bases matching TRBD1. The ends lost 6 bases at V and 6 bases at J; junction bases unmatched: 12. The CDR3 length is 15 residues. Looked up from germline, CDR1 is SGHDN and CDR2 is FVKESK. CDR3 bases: TGTGCCAGCAGAAACGGACAGGGACGGTTGGATGGCTACACCTTC. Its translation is CASRNGQGRLDGYTF.

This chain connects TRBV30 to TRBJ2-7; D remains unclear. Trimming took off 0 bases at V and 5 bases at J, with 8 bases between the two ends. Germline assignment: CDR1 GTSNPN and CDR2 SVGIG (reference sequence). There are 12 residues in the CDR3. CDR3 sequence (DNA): TGTGCCTGGAGTGTTTTCAAAAACGAGCAGTACTTC. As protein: CAWSVFKNEQYF. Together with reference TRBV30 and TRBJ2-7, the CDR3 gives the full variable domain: SQTIHQWPATLVQPVGSPLSLECTVEGTSNPNLYWYRQAAGRGLQLLFYSVGIGQISSEVPQNLSASRPQDRQFILSSKKLLLSDSGFYLCAWSVFKNEQYFGPGTRLTVT.

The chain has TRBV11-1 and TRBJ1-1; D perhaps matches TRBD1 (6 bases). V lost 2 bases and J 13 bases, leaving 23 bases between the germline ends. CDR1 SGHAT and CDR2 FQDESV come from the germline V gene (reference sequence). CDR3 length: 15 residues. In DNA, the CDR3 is TGTGCCAGCAGCTTAAGAAGCTGGGACACCCAAGGAAGTTTCTTT. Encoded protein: CASSLRSWDTQGSFF.

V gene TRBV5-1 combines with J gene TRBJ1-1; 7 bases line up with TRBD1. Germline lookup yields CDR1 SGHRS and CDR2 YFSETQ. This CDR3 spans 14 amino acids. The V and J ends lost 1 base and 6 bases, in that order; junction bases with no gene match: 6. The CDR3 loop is CASSLYRGDPEAFF. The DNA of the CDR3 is TGCGCCAGCAGCTTGTACAGGGGAGACCCTGAAGCTTTCTTT.